A single T cell receptor (beta chain) is shown here with its context. Profiled with immunoSEQ multiplex PCR; TCRdb holds only in-frame clones, not every one. The sample lists about 80,000 clones, about nine tenths seen once, with roughly 18% in the top ten. This sample was taken from a study of control samples from healthy donors and cancer patients. The CDR3 consists of 15 residues. CDR1 GTSNPN and CDR2 SVGIG come from the germline V gene (reference sequence). Trimming shortened V by 4 bases and J by 1 base, and 15 bases separated the two germline ends. This chain links TRBV30 with TRBJ2-3, with D possibly being TRBD1 (6 bases). Sequencing was performed on blood. The receptor was derived from a man aged 45-65 years in good health. The CDR3 DNA is TGTGCCTGGACGCTAGGGGACACCCGCACAGATACGCAGTATTTT. Its translation is CAWTLGDTRTDTQYF. Combining the CDR3 with reference TRBV30 and TRBJ2-3 gives the whole variable domain SQTIHQWPATLVQPVGSPLSLECTVEGTSNPNLYWYRQAAGRGLQLLFYSVGIGQISSEVPQNLSASRPQDRQFILSSKKLLLSDSGFYLCAWTLGDTRTDTQYFGPGTRLTVL.